This is a list of T cell receptor beta chains from one sample in a study of cytomegalovirus exposure and HLA in healthy donors. Measured with immunoSEQ multiplex PCR; TCRdb has only the in-frame clones, and not every one. The sample has about 94,000 clones; approximately 7.6% are singletons. Sequenced: PBMCs. The receptors derive from a man in his forties or fifties in good health and CMV-seronegative. Each CDR3 is given without its conserved first and last residue. A D gene is named only where the DNA matches it firmly.

>17|-|TRBV28
ASSVRAGWGSYRSTEAF
>14|-|TRBV27
ASSLSHRGSTDTQY
>10|-|TRBV28
ASLGLKETQY
>12|-|TRBV18
ASSPPALTWGYT
>13|-|TRBV6-1
ASSDAYGGTDTQY
>12|-|TRBV30
ACHPNSGANVLT
>14|-|TRBV28
ASTTPGTILQETQY
>12|-|TRBV30
AWSVNRPSGPLH
>11|TRBD1|TRBV7-9
ASSFTGGQPQH
>15|-|TRBV4-2
ASSQEATALAKNIQY
>11|-|TRBV7-2
ASSSRGQRAQY
>15|-|TRBV27
ASSYIAGQTLQETQY
>13|-|TRBV5-6
ASSPDWRGGETQY
>10|-|TRBV29-1
SVVGALSEQY
>12|-|TRBV5-1
ASSLLGSSYEQY
>13|TRBD2|TRBV5-4
ASEGLAGVSYEQF
>11|TRBD1|TRBV5-1
ASSSRQGDGYT
>13|TRBD1|TRBV10-3
AISELGGNSGELF
>11|-|TRBV27
ASSTTRNTEAF
>10|-|TRBV18
ASSHDRIGYT
>12|-|TRBV4-1
ASSQEKRTDTQY
>15|TRBD1|TRBV5-8
ASSHGQGLWLSTEAF
>13|-|TRBV28
ASSPGARGNTEAF
>13|TRBD1|TRBV19
ASSLTTGMRPEAF
>11|-|TRBV5-1
ASSPDSNSPLH
>13|TRBD1|TRBV5-4
ASSHRTGGNTEAF
>12|-|TRBV28
ASSLARASTEAF
>14|TRBD2|TRBV14
ASSQTSGGWVETQY
>11|-|TRBV28
ASRIKINQPQH
>16|-|TRBV19
ASSIDLRTSSLSYEQY
>14|-|TRBV7-2
ASSWAQGQAVETQY
>13|-|TRBV7-2
ASSLALSLGNTIY
>14|TRBD1|TRBV9
ASSPGQGGTTDTQY
>13|-|TRBV7-2
ASSLGQQSNQPQH
>11|-|TRBV2
ASSEERFAEAF
>12|TRBD1|TRBV9
ASSVEQGVRTQY
>13|TRBD2|TRBV7-2
ASSSSGRASYEQY
>13|TRBD2|TRBV19
ASSIQAGVSNEQF
>13|TRBD1|TRBV5-1
ASSWSGQGPYEQY
>13|TRBD1|TRBV2
ASSPDRGPGEKLF
>11|TRBD1|TRBV6-9
ASSAGQGPPLH
>16|-|TRBV21-1
ASSSTGAGGLAKNIQY
>10|TRBD1|TRBV15
ATREGASGYT
>12|-|TRBV7-9
ASSLGSQSYEQY
>14|TRBD1|TRBV28
ASSQKGQGALSEQY
>15|TRBD1|TRBV16
ASRDRQGSTNTGELF
>10|-|TRBV11-2
ASSLEQETQY
>11|TRBD2|TRBV28
ASIAGGGSEQF
>10|-|TRBV12-1
AHSQGYEKLF
>9|-|TRBV30
AWRNNHEQY